Given below is one T cell receptor beta chain in context. Its antigen is unknown. These data belong to a study of T cell responses to AZD1222 COVID-19 vaccine. General study results and limits: The reported proportion of spike-specific TCRs targeting unmutated variant regions was nearly half.

The CDR3 runs 15 residues. The germline gives CDR1 MRHNA, CDR2 SNTAGT. With 4 bases clipped from V and 0 bases from J, the junction kept 1 base outside the gene matches. Second doses at about 4 or about 12 weeks were pooled. TCRdb's table, derived via immunoSEQ multiplex PCR, lists solely in-frame clones and lacks some. The sample has about 150,000 clones, roughly nine tenths seen once; the top ten hold over 3%. The input for sequencing was peripheral blood, taken 28 days after the second AZD1222 dose. This receptor was taken from an adult who received the AZD1222 COVID-19 vaccine. The rearrangement links TRBV6-4 to TRBJ1-2; 11 nucleotides match TRBD1. The CDR3 region has the DNA TGTGCCAGCAGTGTGGACAGGGGGCCTAACTATGGCTACACCTTC. Its translation: CASSVDRGPNYGYTF.